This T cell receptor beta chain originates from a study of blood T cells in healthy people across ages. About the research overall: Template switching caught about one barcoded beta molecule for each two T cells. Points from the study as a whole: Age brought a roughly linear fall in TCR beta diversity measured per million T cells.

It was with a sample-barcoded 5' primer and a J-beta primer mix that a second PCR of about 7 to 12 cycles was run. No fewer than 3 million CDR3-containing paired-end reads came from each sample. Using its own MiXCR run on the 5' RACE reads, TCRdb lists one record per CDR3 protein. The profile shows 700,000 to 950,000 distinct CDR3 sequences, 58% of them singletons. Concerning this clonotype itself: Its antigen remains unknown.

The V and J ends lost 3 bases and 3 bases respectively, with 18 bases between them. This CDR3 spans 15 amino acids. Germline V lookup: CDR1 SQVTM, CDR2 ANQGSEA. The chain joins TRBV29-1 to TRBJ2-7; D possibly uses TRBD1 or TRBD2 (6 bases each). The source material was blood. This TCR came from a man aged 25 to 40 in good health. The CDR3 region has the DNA TGCAGCGTTGAGAGTGGGGAGGACAGCTACTACGAGCAGTACTTC. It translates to CSVESGEDSYYEQYF.